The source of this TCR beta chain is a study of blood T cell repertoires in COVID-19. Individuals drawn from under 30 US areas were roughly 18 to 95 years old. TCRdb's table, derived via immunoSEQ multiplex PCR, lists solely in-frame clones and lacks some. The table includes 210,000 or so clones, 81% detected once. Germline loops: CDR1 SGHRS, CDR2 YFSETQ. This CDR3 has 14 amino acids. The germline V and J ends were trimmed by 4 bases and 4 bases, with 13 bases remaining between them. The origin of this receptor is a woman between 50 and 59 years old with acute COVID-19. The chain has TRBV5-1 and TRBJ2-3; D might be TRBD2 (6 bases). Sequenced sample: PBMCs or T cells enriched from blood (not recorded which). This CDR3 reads CASSPTRESDTQYF. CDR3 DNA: TGCGCCAGCAGCCCGACTAGGGAGTCAGATACGCAGTATTTT.